This entry lists 17 T cell receptor beta chains sequenced from one sample in a study of T cells in women clearing cervical HPV infection. Profiling relied on immunoSEQ multiplex PCR, and the TCRdb table lists in-frame clones only, not all of them. The repertoire table contains over 45,000 clones. The sequenced material came from blood buffy coat. All receptors come from a woman between 18 and 69 years old with a cervical HPV16 infection that either progressed to CIN3+ or cleared (not recorded which).

In the case of this clone: The CDR3 extends 3 residues past the end of the read, so its final part is completed from the germline J gene. This rearrangement joins TRBV2 to TRBJ2-3; 12 nucleotides agree with TRBD2. Germline assignment: CDR1 SNHLY and CDR2 FYNNEI. This CDR3 is 16 amino acids long. J was trimmed by 4 bases and V by 5 bases; bases with no gene match: 7. CDR3: CASSRRLAGEPDTQYF. The sequenced part of the CDR3 DNA is TGTGCCAGCAGTAGACGACTAGCGGGGGAACCAGATACG.

On this clone itself: The CDR3 end lies 3 residues beyond the end of the read and is filled in from the germline J gene. The chain links TRBV7-3 to TRBJ2-2; maybe TRBD2 (7 bases). CDR1 and CDR2 from the germline V gene are SGHTA and FQGTGA. V gave up 4 bases and J gave up 6 bases, with 15 bases separating them. The CDR3 spans 15 residues. The covered CDR3 bases are TGTGCCAGCAGCTCGCAGAGGGGGGGCTCCGGGGAG. Its translation: CASSSQRGGSGE. The whole CDR3 sequence is CASSSQRGGSGELFF.

Details on this clone: The read gets to within 3 residues of the CDR3 end, and the germline J gene fills in the rest. The chain recombines TRBV20-1 with TRBJ2-7, with TRBD2 matching 8 bases. The CDR3 totals 13 residues. CDR1 DFQATT and CDR2 SNEGSKA come from the germline V gene (reference sequence). Losses at the gene ends were 4 bases for V and 3 bases for J; bases not matched to a gene: 5. CDR3 sequence: CSATLAGIYEQYF. The CDR3 DNA, read in part, is TGCAGTGCTACTTTAGCGGGGATCTACGAG.

For this clone: The CDR3 extends 3 residues past the end of the read, so its final part is completed from the germline J gene. The genes are TRBV23-1 and TRBJ1-5; tentatively, D is TRBD1 (5 bases). TRBV23-1 qualifies as an ORF whose function is uncertain. The CDR3 sequence is 11 residues long. CDR3 bases read: TGCGCCAGCAATTCAAGGGGCCCC. Translated: CASNSRGP. The entire CDR3 protein is CASNSRGPQHF.

About this clone itself: The sequenced fragment ends 3 residues before the CDR3 boundary, so the rest is inferred from the germline J gene. The same CDR3 also results from other DNA sequences found in this sample. This chain links TRBV6-1 with TRBJ1-1; D not resolved. Looked up from germline, CDR1 is MNHNS and CDR2 is SASEGT. This CDR3 spans 11 amino acids. The sequenced CDR3 bases are TGTGCCAGCAGTGAGATTGAGGTG. Protein: CASSEIEV. The complete CDR3 reads CASSEIEVAFF.

About this clone itself: From the germline J gene comes the end of the CDR3, since the read stops 3 residues before it. The chain uses TRBV29-1 and TRBJ2-7, with TRBD1 as a possible D gene (5 bases). Germline lookup yields CDR1 SQVTM and CDR2 ANQGSEA. CDR3 length equals 14 residues. V dropped 0 bases and J dropped 5 bases, with 14 bases sitting between them. Incomplete CDR3 DNA: TGCAGCGTTGAAGATCGGTCGCAGGGCCACGAG. It encodes CSVEDRSQGHE. The full CDR3 reads CSVEDRSQGHEQYF.

A note on this clone: The read is 3 residues too short to cover the CDR3 end, so that end is filled in from the germline J gene. The rearrangement links TRBV12-3 or TRBV12-4 to TRBJ1-1; no clear D gene. With 6 bases removed from V and 1 base from J, the gap between germline ends came to 3 bases. The CDR3 sequence is 11 residues long. CDR3 DNA, as far as it was read: TGTGCCAGCAGCGGGAACACTGAA. This encodes CASSGNTE. The full CDR3 protein is CASSGNTEAFF.

For this clone: The CDR3 goes on 3 residues after the read ends, and that part is filled in from the germline J gene. This chain links TRBV7-3 with TRBJ2-1; 11 nucleotides line up with TRBD1. J lost 4 bases, V lost 6 bases, and 8 bases had no gene match. Per germline, CDR1 SGHTA and CDR2 FQGTGA. The CDR3 sequence is 16 residues long. The CDR3 bases that were read are TGTGCCAGCAGTCGAAACGGACAGGGGGCATACAATGAG. Encoded protein: CASSRNGQGAYNE. In full, the CDR3 is CASSRNGQGAYNEQFF.

CDR3 amino acids: CASSALADSYEQYF. CDR3 DNA, as far as it was read: TGTGCCAGCAGTGCTCTAGCCGACTCCTACGAG. This chain uses TRBV6-1 with TRBJ2-7; a weak D match, TRBD2 (5 bases). Read sequence stops 3 residues before the CDR3 end, and the germline J gene provides the missing end. CDR3 length: 14 amino acids. V shed 4 bases and J shed 0 bases, with 10 bases lying between them. Germline values: CDR1 MNHNS, CDR2 SASEGT.

Points on this clone: The DNA ends 3 residues before the CDR3 does, and the rest of the CDR3 is filled in from the germline J gene. This chain joins TRBV18 and TRBJ1-2; D not resolved. Germline CDR1 KGHSH, CDR2 LQKENI. This CDR3 has 16 amino acids. CDR3 loop: CASSPPGISGVGDYTF. CDR3 DNA (partial): TGTGCCAGCTCACCACCGGGGATTAGCGGGGTGGGCGAC.

As for this clone: The read terminates 3 residues before the CDR3 end, so the remaining end is supplied by the germline J gene. The chain recombines TRBV10-3 with TRBJ1-5; D is uncertain. This CDR3 contains 15 residues. Trimming left V 3 bases short and J 0 bases short, with 9 bases between. Germline assignment: CDR1 ENHRY and CDR2 SYGVKD. The CDR3 spells CAISDPNNSNQPQHF. The part of the CDR3 DNA that was read is TGTGCCATCAGTGACCCGAACAATAGCAATCAGCCC.

As regards this clone: The observed sequence ends 3 residues before the CDR3 terminus, with the missing tail filled in from the germline J gene. The gene calls are TRBV7-9 and TRBJ1-1; 7 bases agree with TRBD1. V lost 5 bases and J lost 2; bases outside the gene matches: 5. The CDR3 is 14 residues long. Germline loops: CDR1 SEHNR, CDR2 FQNEAQ (reference sequence). The CDR3: CASSQQGVNTEAFF. The DNA read from the CDR3 is TGTGCCAGCAGCCAGCAGGGGGTAAACACTGAA.

On this clone: The read ends 3 residues shy of where the CDR3 ends; the end is completed using the germline J gene. The chain joins TRBV7-9 to TRBJ1-4; possibly TRBD1 for D (6 bases). Germline values: CDR1 SEHNR, CDR2 FQNEAQ (reference sequence). This CDR3 is 14 amino acids long. The CDR3 spells CASSSGQYNSPLFF. Partial CDR3 DNA: TGTGCCAGCAGCTCGGGACAATATAATTCACCA.

The sequenced CDR3 bases are TGCGCCAGCACCCTAGCGGGGGGGGAGGAGACG. Its translation: CASTLAGGEET. The whole CDR3 sequence is CASTLAGGEETQYF. The genes are TRBV23-1 and TRBJ2-3; TRBD2 agrees at 12 bases. The CDR3 end falls 3 residues outside the read, so it is completed with the germline J gene. TRBV23-1 carries the ORF label, with uncertain function. The length of the CDR3 is 14 residues.

On this clone itself: The read falls 3 residues short of the CDR3 end, and the missing part is taken from the germline J gene. J is TRBJ2-1 and V is TRBV7-6; 9 nucleotides match TRBD2. The V gene end was trimmed by 4 bases and the J gene end by 8 bases; junction bases not matched to a gene: 12. Looked up from germline, CDR1 is SGHVS and CDR2 is FNYEAQ. The CDR3 sequence is 16 residues long. The sequenced CDR3 bases are TGTGCCAGCAGCTCGGGGACCGGGACTAGCAAGGATGAG. Its protein is CASSSGTGTSKDE. The full CDR3 is CASSSGTGTSKDEQFF.

As regards this clone: The read finishes 3 residues shy of the CDR3 end, and the germline J gene is used to complete it. The genes are TRBV20-1 and TRBJ2-7; 10 bases line up with TRBD2. The V gene end was trimmed by 1 base and the J gene end by 1 base; junction bases not matched to a gene: 4. This CDR3 spans 15 amino acids. CDR1 DFQATT and CDR2 SNEGSKA come from the germline V gene (reference sequence). CDR3: CSARALAGVSYEQYF. The DNA read from the CDR3 is TGCAGTGCTAGAGCCCTAGCGGGGGTATCCTACGAG.

A remark on this clone: Read sequence stops 3 residues before the CDR3 end, and the germline J gene provides the missing end. This rearrangement joins TRBV5-1 to TRBJ2-2; possible D gene TRBD2, 6 bases. The V gene's germline CDR1 is SGHRS and CDR2 YFSETQ. This CDR3 is built from 13 residues. The CDR3 reads CASNRGGDEKLFF. The CDR3 bases that were read are TGCGCCAGCAACCGGGGCGGGGATGAAAAG.